The 14 T cell receptor beta chains presented below share a single source sample, sequenced in a study of shared clonotypes between healthy human individuals (dated by TCRdb to 2018 to 2020). The method was the immunoSEQ multiplex PCR assay. TCRdb's version of the immuneACCESS table is confined to in-frame rearrangements and falls short of the full clone set. An unresolved V gene accounts for under half of the shortfall where checked; the remainder is of unknown origin. The sample table contains more than 1,200,000 clones; only one count was recorded for around 98.5% of them. The ten largest clones represent approximately 0.38% of the sample. The sequencing input was naive CD4+ T cells sorted from blood. Explained via the paper, the cell subset or site label denotes: CD45RA+ positively selected. The receptor set was obtained from a young man in good health.

This chain uses TRBV5-6 with TRBJ2-7, with 7 bases that match TRBD1. The V gene end was trimmed by 6 bases and the J gene end by 1 base; junction bases not matched to a gene: 7. The CDR3 has 14 residues. The germline gives CDR1 SGHDT, CDR2 YYEEEE. This CDR3 reads CASTSGTESYEQYF. For the CDR3, the DNA is TGTGCCAGCACATCCGGGACAGAGTCCTACGAGCAGTACTTC.

V gene TRBV29-1 combines with J gene TRBJ2-1; TRBD2 agrees at 12 bases. CDR1 and CDR2 (germline): SQVTM, ANQGSEA. The ends lost 7 bases at V and 4 bases at J; junction bases unmatched: 5. CDR3 length: 14 amino acids. The CDR3 DNA sequence: TGCAGCGCACGGACTAGCGGGATATACAATGAGCAGTTCTTC. It codes for CSARTSGIYNEQFF.

The gene calls are TRBV7-9 and TRBJ2-7; possibly TRBD1 for D (6 bases). Deletions cut 11 bases from V and 3 bases from J, with 14 bases between. Looked up from germline, CDR1 is SEHNR and CDR2 is FQNEAQ (reference sequence). This CDR3 region has 12 residues. As DNA, the CDR3 is TGTGCCCTCACAGGGACAAACTACGAGCAGTACTTC. Encoded protein: CALTGTNYEQYF.

V usage is TRBV6-6 and J usage is TRBJ1-4; possibly TRBD1 for D (6 bases). Trimming removed 6 bases at V and 7 bases at J, with 12 bases between. The CDR3 is 13 residues long. Germline V gene lookup returns CDR1 MNHNY and CDR2 SVGAGI (reference sequence). CDR3: CASRRGGGEKLFF. Written as DNA, the CDR3 is TGTGCCAGCAGGAGAGGGGGTGGTGAAAAACTGTTTTTT.

The rearrangement joins TRBV5-1 to TRBJ1-1; possibly TRBD1 for D (6 bases). The V gene lost 0 bases and the J gene lost 3 bases, with 9 bases spanning the gap. CDR1 and CDR2 from the germline V gene are SGHRS and YFSETQ. This CDR3 has 14 residues. The CDR3 sequence is CASSLDRVDTEAFF. The CDR3 nucleotides read TGCGCCAGCAGCTTGGACAGGGTTGACACTGAAGCTTTCTTT.

This clone was detected once. This rearrangement joins TRBV5-1 to TRBJ2-3; maybe TRBD2 (6 bases). This CDR3 spans 14 amino acids. Trimming removed 4 bases at V and 8 bases at J, with 17 bases between. Germline V CDR1 and CDR2: SGHRS, YFSETQ. The DNA of the CDR3 is TGCGCCAGCAGCACCGGGAGCAAGGAGGGTACGCAGTATTTT. It specifies CASSTGSKEGTQYF. Looking up the rest from reference TRBV5-1 and TRBJ2-3 gives the full variable domain: KAGVTQTPRYLIKTRGQQVTLSCSPISGHRSVSWYQQTPGQGLQFLFEYFSETQRNKGNFPGRFSGRQFSNSRSEMNVSTLELGDSALYLCASSTGSKEGTQYFGPGTRLTVL.

The gene calls are TRBV19 and TRBJ2-2, with D perhaps assigned TRBD1 or TRBD2 (5 bases each). The CDR3 is 16 amino acids. V was shortened by 3 bases and J by 1 base, with 12 bases between the two germline ends. CDR1 LNHDA and CDR2 SQIVND come from the germline V gene (reference sequence). The CDR3: CASSMGTVKNTGELFF. The CDR3 DNA follows: TGTGCCAGTAGTATGGGGACCGTAAAGAACACCGGGGAGCTGTTTTTT.

On this clone: The sample has other DNA sequences that encode this CDR3 too. V usage is TRBV9 and J usage is TRBJ2-1; weak D call: TRBD2 (6 bases). CDR1 is SGDLS and CDR2 is YYNGEE in the germline V gene. The V end was cut by 0 bases, the J end by 5 bases, with 12 bases between. This CDR3 is 15 amino acids long. The CDR3 DNA is TGTGCCAGCAGCGTAGGTGTTAGCGGCAACAATGAGCAGTTCTTC. As protein: CASSVGVSGNNEQFF. The entire variable domain, with the rest obtained from reference TRBV9 and TRBJ2-1, is as follows: DSGVTQTPKHLITATGQRVTLRCSPRSGDLSVYWYQQSLDQGLQFLIQYYNGEERAKGNILERFSAQQFPDLHSELNLSSLELGDSALYFCASSVGVSGNNEQFFGPGTRLTVL.

This CDR3 is CASSLVGAGASGANVLTF. CDR3 nucleotide sequence: TGTGCCAGCAGCTTAGTGGGCGCAGGGGCTTCTGGGGCCAACGTCCTGACTTTC. V and J are TRBV7-3 and TRBJ2-6, with D perhaps TRBD1 (6 bases). There are 18 residues in the CDR3. Germline V CDR1 and CDR2: SGHTA, FQGTGA. Deletions cut 2 bases from V and 1 base from J, with 15 bases between.

V gene TRBV11-3 combines with J gene TRBJ2-2; D uncertain. Germline V gives CDR1 SGHNT, CDR2 YENEEA. Trimming took 5 bases from V and 6 from J, leaving 7 bases between them. This CDR3 has 12 residues. DNA for the CDR3: TGTGCCAGCAGCGGAGTTTCCGGGGAGCTGTTTTTT. Residues: CASSGVSGELFF.

The rearrangement links TRBV10-3 to TRBJ2-1; 9 nucleotides match TRBD2. V dropped 4 bases and J dropped 8; count of bases not matched to a gene: 3. The CDR3 runs to 13 residues. Looked up from germline, CDR1 is ENHRY and CDR2 is SYGVKD. The CDR3, as DNA: TGTGCCATCAGTGGTAGCGGGAGCGATGAGCAGTTCTTC. Its translation: CAISGSGSDEQFF.

V is TRBV9 and J is TRBJ2-2, with 7 bases that match TRBD2. Trimming removed 1 base from V and 2 bases from J; junction bases left unmatched: 5. Germline V gene data show CDR1 as SGDLS and CDR2 as YYNGEE. The CDR3 loop spans 16 amino acids. CDR3 loop: CASSVLAGPNTGELFF. As DNA, the CDR3 is TGTGCCAGCAGCGTATTAGCGGGTCCAAACACCGGGGAGCTGTTTTTT.

J is TRBJ2-5 and V is TRBV7-8; TRBD2 matches at 9 bases. The germline V gene encodes CDR1 SGHVS and CDR2 FQNEAQ. V shed 8 bases and J 5 bases; nucleotides not matched to a gene: 9. This CDR3 spans 14 amino acids. CDR3 loop: CASFKGLAFETQYF. In DNA form, the CDR3 reads TGTGCCAGCTTTAAGGGACTAGCTTTCGAGACCCAGTACTTC.

The chain recombines TRBV28 with TRBJ2-7; no firm D call. In germline, CDR1 is MDHEN, CDR2 SYDVKM. The CDR3 spans 13 residues. Trimming left V 6 bases short and J 2 bases short, with 11 bases between. The CDR3 loop reads CASRPRVPYEQYF. Written as DNA, the CDR3 is TGTGCCAGCAGGCCAAGAGTACCCTACGAGCAGTACTTC. Full variable domain (remainder filled in from reference TRBV28 and TRBJ2-7): DVKVTQSSRYLVKRTGEKVFLECVQDMDHENMFWYRQDPGLGLRLIYFSYDVKMKEKGDIPEGYSVSREKKERFSLILESASTNQTSMYLCASRPRVPYEQYFGPGTRLTVT.